Shown below are 29 T cell receptor beta chains from a single sample sequenced in a study of shared clonotypes between healthy human individuals. Libraries were prepared by immunoSEQ multiplex PCR; TCRdb keeps only in-frame clonotypes and omits some of them. This sample has about 87,000 clones, with roughly 50% found just once. The material sequenced was PBMCs. The receptors derive from a woman aged 40 to 50 in good health. Some clones in this sample may be carry-over from other donors' samples.

The CDR3 region is CASSKDAGNYGYTF. The DNA of the CDR3 is TGTGCCAGCAGTAAGGACGCTGGTAACTATGGCTACACCTTC. The V call is TRBV6-6, the J call TRBJ1-2, with D unclear. CDR3 length: 14 residues. Trimming removed 5 bases from V and 1 base from J, with 11 bases in between. CDR1 is MNHNY and CDR2 is SVGAGI in the germline V gene (reference sequence).

This clone was detected a few times. This chain links TRBV25-1 with TRBJ1-1, with D hard to call. V shed 8 bases and J shed 4 bases, with 11 bases lying between them. The CDR3 length is 12 residues. Looked up from germline, CDR1 is MGHDK and CDR2 is SYGVNS. CDR3 DNA: TGTGCCAGCTCCCCGGGTTCCACTGAAGCTTTCTTT. Translating it yields CASSPGSTEAFF.

The genes are TRBV28 and TRBJ1-5; D might be TRBD1 (5 bases). This CDR3 is built from 13 residues. Between the trimmed V and J ends, which lost 6 bases and 5 bases, there was a span of 11 bases. Germline V gene data show CDR1 as MDHEN and CDR2 as SYDVKM. CDR3 protein: CASSWGRDQPQHF. CDR3 bases: TGTGCCAGCAGCTGGGGGAGAGATCAGCCCCAGCATTTT.

The rearrangement links TRBV29-1 to TRBJ1-2; 8 positions agree with TRBD1. The ends lost 7 bases at V and 3 bases at J; junction bases unmatched: 7. The germline V gene has CDR1 SQVTM and CDR2 ANQGSEA. The CDR3 consists of 13 residues. Here the CDR3 DNA reads TGCAGCGCCGACAGGGGTGCCGACTATGGCTACACCTTC. Translated: CSADRGADYGYTF.

The chain carries TRBV28 and TRBJ1-2; no reliable D call. The germline V and J ends were trimmed by 2 bases and 4 bases, with 8 bases remaining between them. The germline CDR1 and CDR2 sequences are MDHEN and SYDVKM. This CDR3 spans 13 amino acids. Written as DNA, the CDR3 is TGTGCCAGCAGTTTAACCGTGAGCTATGGCTACACCTTC. Amino acids: CASSLTVSYGYTF.

This clone was counted a few times. The J gene is TRBJ2-7, the V gene TRBV29-1; no reliable D call. Trimming cost V 5 bases and J 5 bases, with 13 bases left between them. The CDR3 covers 12 residues. Germline CDR1 SQVTM, CDR2 ANQGSEA. CDR3 region: CSVKVTWDEQYF. The CDR3 nucleotides read TGCAGCGTTAAAGTGACGTGGGACGAGCAGTACTTC.

The V gene is TRBV11-3, the J gene TRBJ2-7; D is unresolved. V shed 1 base and J shed 2 bases, with 9 bases lying between them. The germline CDR1 and CDR2 sequences are SGHNT and YENEEA. This CDR3 is built from 14 residues. The CDR3 sequence is CASSLGSPPYEQYF. For the CDR3, the DNA is TGTGCCAGCAGCTTAGGCAGCCCTCCCTACGAGCAGTACTTC.

J is TRBJ2-7 and V is TRBV30; D may be TRBD1 (6 bases). Trimming removed 1 base from V and 10 bases from J, with 11 bases in between. The CDR3 sequence is 11 residues long. Germline CDR1 reads GTSNPN; CDR2 reads SVGIG (reference sequence). The DNA for the CDR3 is TGTGCCTGGAGTGCCCAGGGGAACCAGTACTTC. Encoded protein: CAWSAQGNQYF.

Of note for this clone: A much larger clone sits a single nucleotide away, making a read error possible. The V and J genes are TRBV9 and TRBJ2-1; TRBD1 aligns across 8 bases. This CDR3 has 15 residues. CDR1 is SGDLS, CDR2 YYNGEE, per germline. The CDR3 sequence: CASSVDRGSYSEQFF. The CDR3 DNA reads as TGTGCCAGCAGCGTCGACAGGGGTTCCTACAGTGAGCAGTTCTTC. The full variable domain, its missing parts supplied by reference TRBV9 and TRBJ2-1, is DSGVTQTPKHLITATGQRVTLRCSPRSGDLSVYWYQQSLDQGLQFLIQYYNGEERAKGNILERFSAQQFPDLHSELNLSSLELGDSALYFCASSVDRGSYSEQFFGPGTRLTVL.

This clone was seen ten or more times. V is TRBV28 and J is TRBJ1-5; D possibly corresponds to TRBD1 (6 bases). Germline V gene sequence: CDR1 MDHEN, CDR2 SYDVKM. Trimming stripped 4 bases from V and 0 bases from J, with 10 bases between. CDR3 length: 15 amino acids. The CDR3 coding sequence is TGTGCCAGCAGTTCGGACAGCGATAGCAATCAGCCCCAGCATTTT. Protein sequence: CASSSDSDSNQPQHF.

The J gene is TRBJ2-7, the V gene TRBV4-2; TRBD2 matches at 10 bases. Germline CDR1 reads LGHNA; CDR2 reads YNFKEQ. The V and J ends lost 5 bases and 5 bases, in that order; junction bases with no gene match: 15. There are 17 residues in the CDR3. CDR3 protein: CASSLALEAGGPNEQYF. DNA of the CDR3: TGTGCCAGCAGCTTGGCCTTGGAAGCGGGAGGGCCCAACGAGCAGTACTTC.

Here the CDR3 DNA reads TGTGCCAGCAGCTTGGTAACCGGCTATGGCTACACCTTC. As protein: CASSLVTGYGYTF. The V gene is TRBV7-9, the J gene TRBJ1-2; no firm D call. CDR1 is SEHNR and CDR2 is FQNEAQ in the germline V gene (reference sequence). This CDR3 is 13 amino acids long. V lost 3 bases and J lost 4, with 9 bases in between.

The table lists this clone with many counts. The V gene is TRBV7-2, the J gene TRBJ2-4; D gene unclear. V was pared by 8 bases and J by 3 bases, with 11 bases between. Germline-derived CDR1 and CDR2 are SGHTA and FQGNSA. The CDR3 is made up of 13 amino acids. CDR3 protein: CASRSTDKNIQYF. CDR3 in DNA: TGTGCCAGCCGATCCACGGACAAAAACATTCAGTACTTC.

The chain links TRBV7-2 to TRBJ1-2, with TRBD1 matching over 11 bases. After removal of 3 bases from V and 3 bases from J, the junction contained 3 bases not matched to a gene. The germline gives CDR1 SGHTA, CDR2 FQGNSA. This CDR3 contains 15 residues. In DNA, the CDR3 is TGTGCCAGCAGCTTGGGACAGGGGGGGGACTATGGCTACACCTTC. Its translation: CASSLGQGGDYGYTF. Full variable domain (remainder filled in from reference TRBV7-2 and TRBJ1-2): GAGVSQSPSNKVTEKGKDVELRCDPISGHTALYWYRQSLGQGLEFLIYFQGNSAPDKSGLPSDRFSAERTGGSVSTLTIQRTQQEDSAVYLCASSLGQGGDYGYTFGSGTRLTVV.

This clone was counted between two and nine times. The J gene is TRBJ2-5, the V gene TRBV7-9, with 10 bases that match TRBD1. The J call may be in error: the DNA end matches TRBJ2-7 better. Per germline, CDR1 SEHNR and CDR2 FQNEAQ (reference sequence). The CDR3 runs to 14 residues. Here the CDR3 reads CASSWDRGSGEQYF. The DNA for the CDR3 is TGTGCCAGCAGCTGGGACAGGGGCTCCGGCGAGCAGTACTTC.

The V and J genes are TRBV6-5 and TRBJ2-1; 10 positions match TRBD2. CDR3 size: 13 residues. CDR1 and CDR2 (germline): MNHEY, SVGAGI. Trimming at V came to 10 bases and at J to 4 bases, leaving 4 bases not matched to a gene. The chain's CDR3 is CATGTSEYNEQFF. The CDR3 DNA reads TGTGCCACAGGGACTAGCGAGTACAATGAGCAGTTCTTC.

This chain joins TRBV6-5 and TRBJ1-1, with 9 bases that match TRBD1. Germline assignment: CDR1 MNHEY and CDR2 SVGAGI. CDR3 size: 14 residues. The V and J ends lost 2 bases and 5 bases, in that order; junction bases with no gene match: 3. The CDR3 DNA sequence: TGTGCCAGCAGTTACGCCGGACAGGGGACTGAAGCTTTCTTT. Translation gives CASSYAGQGTEAFF.

A few counts support this clone. The chain employs TRBV28 and TRBJ1-5; no firm D call. Trimming took 4 bases from V and 5 from J, leaving 24 bases between them. The length of the CDR3 is 18 residues. Germline V lookup: CDR1 MDHEN, CDR2 SYDVKM. As DNA, the CDR3 is TGTGCCAGCAGTTCACTAAAAACGGGTTCGGCACTCCATCAGCCCCAGCATTTT. This sequence encodes CASSSLKTGSALHQPQHF.

V usage is TRBV28 and J usage is TRBJ1-5; D gene ambiguous. The CDR3 sequence is 15 residues long. Germline V gene data show CDR1 as MDHEN and CDR2 as SYDVKM. V lost 8 bases, J lost 5 bases, and 19 bases lay in between. The CDR3 spells CASRARLRGDQPQHF. For the CDR3, the DNA is TGTGCCAGCCGGGCCAGACTGCGAGGCGATCAGCCCCAGCATTTT. The complete variable domain, with remaining parts taken from reference TRBV28 and TRBJ1-5, reads DVKVTQSSRYLVKRTGEKVFLECVQDMDHENMFWYRQDPGLGLRLIYFSYDVKMKEKGDIPEGYSVSREKKERFSLILESASTNQTSMYLCASRARLRGDQPQHFGDGTRLSIL.

This chain uses TRBV7-3 with TRBJ2-3, with D hard to call. Trimming removed 5 bases from V and 4 bases from J, with 7 bases in between. Looked up from germline, CDR1 is SGHTA and CDR2 is FQGTGA. The CDR3 totals 12 residues. The CDR3 DNA follows: TGTGCCAGCAGCCGTGCCGCAGATACGCAGTATTTT. Its translation is CASSRAADTQYF.

This chain uses TRBV18 with TRBJ1-6, with TRBD1 as a possible D gene (5 bases). Trimming removed 4 bases at V and 6 bases at J, with 7 bases between. This CDR3 is 13 amino acids long. Germline CDR1 KGHSH, CDR2 LQKENI. For the CDR3, the DNA is TGTGCCAGCTCACGAGACAGTAATTCACCCCTCCACTTT. Residues: CASSRDSNSPLHF.

CDR3 nucleotide sequence: TGTGCCAGCAGTTACGCGAGATTAGCGGGAGCCCACGAGCAGTACTTC. Its translation: CASSYARLAGAHEQYF. This rearrangement joins TRBV6-6 to TRBJ2-7; TRBD2 matches at 9 bases. CDR3 length equals 16 residues. From germline, CDR1 is MNHNY and CDR2 SVGAGI (reference sequence). The junction had 10 bases not matched to a gene; V was cut back by 2 bases and J by 5 bases.

In the case of this clone: Germline and junction disagree at one end, which may indicate a read error. The chain has TRBV7-7 and TRBJ2-5; D remains unclear. CDR3 length: 13 amino acids. Germline CDR1 is SSHAT and CDR2 is FNYEAQ (reference sequence). CDR3 in amino acids: CASSSDTQETQYF. The CDR3 nucleotides read TGTGCTAGCAGCTCCGACACACAAGAGACCCAGTACTTC.

This clone has a handful of counts. The V gene is TRBV7-3, the J gene TRBJ2-5; 12 nucleotides agree with TRBD2. V was clipped by 2 bases and J by 1 base; unmatched bases: 11. The germline V gene has CDR1 SGHTA and CDR2 FQGTGA. CDR3 length: 19 amino acids. The CDR3 is CASSLGGRTSGVVQETQYF. The CDR3 DNA reads TGTGCCAGCAGCTTAGGTGGGCGGACTAGCGGGGTTGTCCAAGAGACCCAGTACTTC.

In its sample, this clone was seen many times. The J gene is TRBJ2-7, the V gene TRBV30; 12 bases match TRBD2. Per germline, CDR1 GTSNPN and CDR2 SVGIG (reference sequence). This CDR3 is built from 13 residues. Trimming at V came to 4 bases and at J to 4 bases, leaving 2 bases not matched to a gene. CDR3 in amino acids: CAWTGLAGYEQYF. The CDR3, as DNA: TGTGCCTGGACGGGACTAGCGGGTTACGAGCAGTACTTC.

The chain links TRBV12-1 to TRBJ2-5; the D call in the table, TRBD2, was not verified against the DNA. TRBV12-1 is classified as a pseudogene. The CDR3 is made up of 17 amino acids. Here the CDR3 DNA reads TGTGCCAGCAGCTCCCCGCGACTAGCGGGTAAGTATGAGACCCAGTACTTC. Its protein product is CASSSPRLAGKYETQYF.

The gene calls are TRBV6-5 and TRBJ2-7, with D perhaps matching TRBD2 (5 bases). The germline gives CDR1 MNHEY, CDR2 SVGAGI. The ends were cut back, 6 bases at V and 2 bases at J, with 11 bases in the middle. This CDR3 contains 13 residues. The CDR3 reads CASSPGKTYEQYF. CDR3 bases: TGTGCCAGCAGCCCCGGGAAGACCTACGAGCAGTACTTC.

Concerning this clone: With a much larger clone just one base away, this may be a read error. This rearrangement joins TRBV29-1 to TRBJ2-7; TRBD2 is a possible D gene (6 bases). V shed 5 bases and J shed 5 bases, with 16 bases lying between them. The CDR3 spans 13 residues. Germline values: CDR1 SQVTM, CDR2 ANQGSEA. The CDR3 sequence: CSVSPEGDHEQYF. DNA of the CDR3: TGCAGCGTTAGTCCGGAGGGAGACCACGAGCAGTACTTC.

Written as DNA, the CDR3 is TGCAGCGTTGAAGTAGGGAAGGTAGGGAATGAGCAGTTCTTC. This gives the protein CSVEVGKVGNEQFF. The chain couples TRBV29-1 to TRBJ2-1; D gene unclear. Germline V gene sequence: CDR1 SQVTM, CDR2 ANQGSEA. The V and J ends lost 1 base and 7 bases respectively, with 14 bases between them. The CDR3 loop spans 14 amino acids.